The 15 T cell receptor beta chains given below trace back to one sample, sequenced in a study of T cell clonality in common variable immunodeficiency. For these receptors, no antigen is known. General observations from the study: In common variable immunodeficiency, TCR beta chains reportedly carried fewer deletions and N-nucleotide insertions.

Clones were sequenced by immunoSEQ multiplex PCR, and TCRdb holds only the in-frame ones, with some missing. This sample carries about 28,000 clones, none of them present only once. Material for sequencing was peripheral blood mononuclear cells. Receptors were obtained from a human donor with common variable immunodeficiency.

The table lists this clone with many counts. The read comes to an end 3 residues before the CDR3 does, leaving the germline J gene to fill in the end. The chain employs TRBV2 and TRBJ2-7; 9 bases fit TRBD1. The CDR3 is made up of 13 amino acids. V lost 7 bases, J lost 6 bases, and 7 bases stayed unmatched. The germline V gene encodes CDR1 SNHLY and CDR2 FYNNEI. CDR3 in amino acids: CASNLDRGAEQYF. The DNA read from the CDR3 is TGTGCCAGCAACCTGGACAGGGGCGCCGAG.

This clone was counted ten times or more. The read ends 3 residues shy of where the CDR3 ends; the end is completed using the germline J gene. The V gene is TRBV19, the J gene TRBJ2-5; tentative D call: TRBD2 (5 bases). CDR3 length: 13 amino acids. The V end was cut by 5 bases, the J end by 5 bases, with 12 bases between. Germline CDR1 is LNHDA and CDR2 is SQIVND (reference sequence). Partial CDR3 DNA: TGTGCCAGTAGTTGGGCTAGCAGGGAGACC. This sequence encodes CASSWASRET. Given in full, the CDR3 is CASSWASRETQYF.

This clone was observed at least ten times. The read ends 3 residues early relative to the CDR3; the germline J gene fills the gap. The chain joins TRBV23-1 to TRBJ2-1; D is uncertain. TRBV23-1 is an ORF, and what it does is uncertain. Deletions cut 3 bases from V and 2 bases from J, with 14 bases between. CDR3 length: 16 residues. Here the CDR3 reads CASSHPAVPTYNEQFF. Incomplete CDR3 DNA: TGCGCCAGCAGTCACCCGGCGGTACCTACCTACAATGAG.

The CDR3: CSARDAQLSSGRFYEQYF. The CDR3 DNA, read in part, is TGCAGTGCTAGAGACGCCCAACTTTCGAGCGGGAGGTTCTACGAG. The V call is TRBV20-1, the J call TRBJ2-7, with 9 positions matching TRBD2. The read gets to within 3 residues of the CDR3 end, and the germline J gene fills in the rest. Germline-derived CDR1 and CDR2 are DFQATT and SNEGSKA (reference sequence). V gave up 0 bases and J gave up 3 bases; unmatched junction bases: 15. The CDR3 loop spans 18 amino acids.

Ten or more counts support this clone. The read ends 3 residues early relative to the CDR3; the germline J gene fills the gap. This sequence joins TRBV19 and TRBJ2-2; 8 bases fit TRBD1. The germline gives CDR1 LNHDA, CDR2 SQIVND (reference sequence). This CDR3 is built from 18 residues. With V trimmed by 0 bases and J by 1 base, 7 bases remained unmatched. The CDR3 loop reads CASSIDFGTGGNTGELFF. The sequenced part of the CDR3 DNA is TGTGCCAGTAGTATAGATTTCGGAACAGGGGGGAACACCGGGGAG.

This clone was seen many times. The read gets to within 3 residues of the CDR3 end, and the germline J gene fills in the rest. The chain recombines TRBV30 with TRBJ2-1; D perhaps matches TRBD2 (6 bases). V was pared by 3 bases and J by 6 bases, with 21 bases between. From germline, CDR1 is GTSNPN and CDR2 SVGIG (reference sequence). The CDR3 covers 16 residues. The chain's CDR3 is CAWSAGIPIAANEQFF. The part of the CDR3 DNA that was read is TGTGCCTGGAGCGCCGGGATCCCCATAGCGGCCAATGAG.

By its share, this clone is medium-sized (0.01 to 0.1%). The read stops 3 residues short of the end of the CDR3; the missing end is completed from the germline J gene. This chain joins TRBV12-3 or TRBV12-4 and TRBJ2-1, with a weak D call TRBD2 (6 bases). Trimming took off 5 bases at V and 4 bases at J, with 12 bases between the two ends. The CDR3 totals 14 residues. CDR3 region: CASSARDYYNEQFF. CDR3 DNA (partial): TGTGCCAGCAGTGCGCGGGATTATTACAATGAG.

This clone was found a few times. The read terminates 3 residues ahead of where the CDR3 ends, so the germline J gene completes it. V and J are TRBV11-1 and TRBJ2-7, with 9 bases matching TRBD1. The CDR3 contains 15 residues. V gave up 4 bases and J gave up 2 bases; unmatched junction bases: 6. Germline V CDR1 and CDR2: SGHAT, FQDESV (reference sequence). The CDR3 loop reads CASSSPDRGTYEQYF. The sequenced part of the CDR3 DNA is TGTGCCAGCAGCTCGCCGGACAGGGGAACCTACGAG.

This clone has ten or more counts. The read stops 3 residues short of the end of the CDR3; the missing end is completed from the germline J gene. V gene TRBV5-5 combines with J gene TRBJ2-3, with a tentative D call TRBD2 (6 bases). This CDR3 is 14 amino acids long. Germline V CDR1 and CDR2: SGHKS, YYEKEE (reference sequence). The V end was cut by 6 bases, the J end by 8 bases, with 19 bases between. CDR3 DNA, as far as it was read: TGTGCCAGCACCACCGCGGACCTGGGGGGTACG. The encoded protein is CASTTADLGGT. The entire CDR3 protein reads CASTTADLGGTQYF.

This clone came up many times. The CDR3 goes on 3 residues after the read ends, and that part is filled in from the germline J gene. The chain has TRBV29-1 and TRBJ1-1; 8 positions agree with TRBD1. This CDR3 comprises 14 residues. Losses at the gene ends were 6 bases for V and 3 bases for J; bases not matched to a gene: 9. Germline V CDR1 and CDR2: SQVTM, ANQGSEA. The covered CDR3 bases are TGCAGCGTACGGACAGGGACGGTGGACACTGAA. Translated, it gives CSVRTGTVDTE. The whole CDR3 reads CSVRTGTVDTEAFF.

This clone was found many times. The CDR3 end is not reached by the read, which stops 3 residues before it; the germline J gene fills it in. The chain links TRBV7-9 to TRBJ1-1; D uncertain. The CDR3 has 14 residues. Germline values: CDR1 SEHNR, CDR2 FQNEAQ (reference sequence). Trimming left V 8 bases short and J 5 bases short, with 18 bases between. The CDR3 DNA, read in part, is TGTGCCAGCGATTTAGCGGTGGGTATTACTGAA. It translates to CASDLAVGITE. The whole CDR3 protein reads CASDLAVGITEAFF.

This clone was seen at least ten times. CDR3 amino acids: CASSQGTGVTQYF. The sequenced part of the CDR3 DNA is TGTGCCAGCAGTCAAGGGACAGGGGTGACC. This sequence joins TRBV6-1 and TRBJ2-5, with TRBD1 matching over 10 bases. The CDR3 goes on 3 residues after the read ends, and that part is filled in from the germline J gene. The junction had 4 bases not matched to a gene; V was cut back by 5 bases and J by 7 bases. The V gene's germline CDR1 is MNHNS and CDR2 SASEGT. This CDR3 is 13 amino acids long.

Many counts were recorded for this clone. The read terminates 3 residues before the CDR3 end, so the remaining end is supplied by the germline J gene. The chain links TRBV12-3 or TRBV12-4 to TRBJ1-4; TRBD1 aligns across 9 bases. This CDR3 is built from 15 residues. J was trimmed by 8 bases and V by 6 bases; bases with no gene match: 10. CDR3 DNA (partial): TGTGCCAGCAGCCCATGGACAGGGGATGGAGAAAAA. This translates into CASSPWTGDGEK. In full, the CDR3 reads CASSPWTGDGEKLFF.

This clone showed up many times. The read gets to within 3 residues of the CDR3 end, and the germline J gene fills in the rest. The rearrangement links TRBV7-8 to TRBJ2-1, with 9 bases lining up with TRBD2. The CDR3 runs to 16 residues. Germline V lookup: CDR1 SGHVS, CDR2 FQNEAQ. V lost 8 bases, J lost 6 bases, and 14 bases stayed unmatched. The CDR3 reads CASGGSSGSMGNEQFF. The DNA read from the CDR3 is TGTGCCAGCGGGGGGAGTAGCGGGAGTATGGGCAATGAG.

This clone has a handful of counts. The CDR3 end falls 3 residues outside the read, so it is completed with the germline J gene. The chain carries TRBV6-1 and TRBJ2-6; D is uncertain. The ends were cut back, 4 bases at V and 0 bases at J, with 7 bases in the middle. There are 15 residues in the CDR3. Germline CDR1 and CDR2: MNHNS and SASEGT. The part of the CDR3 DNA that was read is TGTGCCAGCAGTGCCCAGAGCTCTGGGGCCAACGTC. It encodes CASSAQSSGANV. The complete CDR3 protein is CASSAQSSGANVLTF.